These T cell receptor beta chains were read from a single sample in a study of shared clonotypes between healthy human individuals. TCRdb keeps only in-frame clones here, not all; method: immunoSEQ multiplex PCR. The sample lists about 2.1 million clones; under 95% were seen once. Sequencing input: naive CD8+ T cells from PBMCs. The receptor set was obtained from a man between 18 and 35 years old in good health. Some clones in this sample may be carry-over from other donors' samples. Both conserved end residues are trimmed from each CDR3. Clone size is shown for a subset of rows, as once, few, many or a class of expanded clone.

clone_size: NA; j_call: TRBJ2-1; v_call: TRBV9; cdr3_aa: ASSVEGRVVHNEQF
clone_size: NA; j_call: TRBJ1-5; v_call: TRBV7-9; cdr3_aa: ASSSGQPGQGAVFQPQH
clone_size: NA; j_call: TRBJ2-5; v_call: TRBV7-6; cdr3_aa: ASSLRDRVIGGETQY
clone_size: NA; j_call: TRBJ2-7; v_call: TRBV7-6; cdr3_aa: ASSLVGGGSYEQY
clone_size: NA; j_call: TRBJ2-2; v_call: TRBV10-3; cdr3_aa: AISESNFRGELF
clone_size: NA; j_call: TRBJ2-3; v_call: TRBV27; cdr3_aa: ATAELLGSDTQY
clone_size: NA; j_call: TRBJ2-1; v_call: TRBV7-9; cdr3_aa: ASSKAGGLYNEQF
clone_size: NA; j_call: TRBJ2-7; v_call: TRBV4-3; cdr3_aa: ASSPEKRSRFYEQY
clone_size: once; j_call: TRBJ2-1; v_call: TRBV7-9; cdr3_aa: ASSLPLGGGPYNEQF
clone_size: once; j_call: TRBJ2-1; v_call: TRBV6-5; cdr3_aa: ASNLDRGKYNEQF
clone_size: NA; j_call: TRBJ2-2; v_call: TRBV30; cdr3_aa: AWSHSTGGRAPTGELF
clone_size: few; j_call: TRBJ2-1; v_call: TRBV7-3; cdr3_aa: ASSQGSGLAYNEQF
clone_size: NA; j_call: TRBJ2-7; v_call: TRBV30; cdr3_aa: AWSPPGQPYEQY
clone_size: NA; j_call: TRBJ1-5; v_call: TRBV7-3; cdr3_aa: ASSLGAGQPQH
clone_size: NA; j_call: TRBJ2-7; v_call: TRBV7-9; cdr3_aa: ASSLARAAVHSYEQY
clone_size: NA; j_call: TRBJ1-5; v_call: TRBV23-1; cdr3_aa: AGPPTQGWRQPQH
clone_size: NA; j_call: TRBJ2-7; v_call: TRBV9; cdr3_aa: ASSEGFGLDYEQY
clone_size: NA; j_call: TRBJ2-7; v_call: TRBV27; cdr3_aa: ASSLGGSGFEQY
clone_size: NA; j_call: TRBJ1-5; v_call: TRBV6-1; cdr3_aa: ASRQGAYSNQPQH
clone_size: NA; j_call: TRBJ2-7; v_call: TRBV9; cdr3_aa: ASSATGTTGPHSYEQY
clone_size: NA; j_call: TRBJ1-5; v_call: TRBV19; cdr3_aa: ASSIGDYNQPQH
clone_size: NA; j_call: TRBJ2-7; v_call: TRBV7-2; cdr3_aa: ASSLVAGGMGDEQY
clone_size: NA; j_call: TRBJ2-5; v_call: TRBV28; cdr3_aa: ASSLLLWDSQETQY
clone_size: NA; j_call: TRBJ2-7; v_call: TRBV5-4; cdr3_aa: ASSPDRDYEQY
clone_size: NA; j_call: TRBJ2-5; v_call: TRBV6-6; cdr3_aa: ASSLGLAETQY
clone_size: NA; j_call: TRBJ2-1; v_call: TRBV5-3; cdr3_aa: ARTIWGARTYNEQF
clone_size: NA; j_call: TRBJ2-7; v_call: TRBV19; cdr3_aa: ASSIGMTGGFDEQY
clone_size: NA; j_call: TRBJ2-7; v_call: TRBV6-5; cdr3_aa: ASSPGLSYEQY
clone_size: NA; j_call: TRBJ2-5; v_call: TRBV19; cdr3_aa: ASSIDWGRGETQY
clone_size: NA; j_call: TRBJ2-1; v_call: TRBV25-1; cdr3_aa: ASSEVGSFYNEQF
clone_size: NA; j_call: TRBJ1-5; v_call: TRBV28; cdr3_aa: ASVTRGIQPQH
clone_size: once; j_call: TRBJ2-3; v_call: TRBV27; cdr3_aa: ASSFTRYVADTQY
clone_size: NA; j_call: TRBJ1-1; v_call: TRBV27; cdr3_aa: ASSLGGSGGTEAF
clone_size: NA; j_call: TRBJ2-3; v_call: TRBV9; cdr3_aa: ASSPPVLGTDTQY
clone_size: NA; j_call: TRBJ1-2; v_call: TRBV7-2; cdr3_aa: ASSLSDLHYGYT
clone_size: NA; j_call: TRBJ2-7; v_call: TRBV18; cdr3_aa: ASSTSGRPQPYEQY
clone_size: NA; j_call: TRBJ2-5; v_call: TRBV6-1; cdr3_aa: ASSEVRSLQETQY
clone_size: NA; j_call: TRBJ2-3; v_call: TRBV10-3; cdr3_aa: AISESGGTADTQY
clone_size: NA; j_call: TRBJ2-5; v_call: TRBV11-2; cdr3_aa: ASRSEGQRSKTQY